This T cell receptor beta chain was sequenced for a study of cytomegalovirus exposure and HLA in healthy donors. Looking at the study overall: Around 85 million unique TCR sequences came from HLA-typed donors in an early release. Study conclusions and caveats: TCR beta chain V- and J-gene trimming was linked, in a later analysis, to a missense variant in DCLRE1C. Across donors, sequencing depth was assumed by presence/absence analyses to be roughly uniform.

The CDR3 is 14 amino acids. The V gene end was trimmed by 6 bases and the J gene end by 3 bases; junction bases not matched to a gene: 2. Per the germline V gene, CDR1 is MNHNS and CDR2 is SASEGT. Remarks on this clone: Its matching antigen is unknown.

It was with 60 Vbeta and 13 Jbeta primers that the PCR ran. Sequencing used immunoSEQ multiplex PCR; TCRdb keeps in-frame clones, though not all of them. This sample yields around 180,000 clones, of which roughly 80% are seen a single time; around 7% belongs to the top ten. Material for sequencing was PBMCs. The sequence was collected from a man aged 25 to 40 in good health and CMV-seropositive. The V call is TRBV6-1, the J call TRBJ1-5, with 10 bases matching TRBD1. In DNA form, the CDR3 reads TGTGCCAGCAGCGGGACAGGGGACAATCAGCCCCAGCATTTT. This gives the protein CASSGTGDNQPQHF.